Reported below is one TCR beta chain. Its antigen is as yet unknown. The sample is drawn from a study of T cell responses to AZD1222 COVID-19 vaccine. Repertoires were generated with immunoSEQ multiplex PCR, while TCRdb's copy carries only in-frame clones and drops some. The table has more than 150,000 clones, roughly 92% seen once. The study's findings and limits: The study identified only six AZD1222 recipients as seropositive at baseline. In the spike-specific TCR repertoire, nearly half reportedly target unmutated variant regions. Clonal diversity may have been underestimated in mostly white British donors.

Sequenced here: peripheral blood, sampled on day 0 of AZD1222 vaccination. The TCR comes from an adult in good health.

The CDR3 sequence is CASSLSGVAAQPQHF. The CDR3 nucleotides are TGCGCCAGCAGTTTGTCAGGGGTGGCGGCGCAGCCCCAGCATTTT. The chain uses TRBV4-1 and TRBJ1-5; maybe TRBD1 (6 bases). This CDR3 is built from 15 residues. With 6 bases removed from V and 7 bases from J, the gap between germline ends came to 19 bases. The germline CDR1 and CDR2 sequences are MGHRA and YSYEKL.